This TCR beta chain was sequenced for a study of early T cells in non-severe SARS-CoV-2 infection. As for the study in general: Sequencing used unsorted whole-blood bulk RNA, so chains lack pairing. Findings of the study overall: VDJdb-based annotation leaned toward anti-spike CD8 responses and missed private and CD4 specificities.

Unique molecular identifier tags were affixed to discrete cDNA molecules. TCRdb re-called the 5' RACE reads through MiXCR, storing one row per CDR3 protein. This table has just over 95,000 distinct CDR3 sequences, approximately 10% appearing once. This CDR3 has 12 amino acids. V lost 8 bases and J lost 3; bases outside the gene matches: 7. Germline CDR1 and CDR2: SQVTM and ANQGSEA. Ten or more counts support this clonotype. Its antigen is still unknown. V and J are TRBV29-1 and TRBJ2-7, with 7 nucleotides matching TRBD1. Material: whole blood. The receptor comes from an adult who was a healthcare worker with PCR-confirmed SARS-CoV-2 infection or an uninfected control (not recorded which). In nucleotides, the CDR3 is TGCAGCTCTCGGGACAGAGACTACGAGCAGTACTTC. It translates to CSSRDRDYEQYF.